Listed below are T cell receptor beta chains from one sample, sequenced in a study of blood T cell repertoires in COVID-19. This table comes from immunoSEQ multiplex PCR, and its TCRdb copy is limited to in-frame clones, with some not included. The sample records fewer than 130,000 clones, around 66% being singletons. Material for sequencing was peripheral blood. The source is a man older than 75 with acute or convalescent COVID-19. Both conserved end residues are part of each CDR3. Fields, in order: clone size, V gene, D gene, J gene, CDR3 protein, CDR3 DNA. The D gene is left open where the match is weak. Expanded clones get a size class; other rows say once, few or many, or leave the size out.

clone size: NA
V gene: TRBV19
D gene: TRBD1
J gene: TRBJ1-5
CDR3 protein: CASSDRDNQPQHF
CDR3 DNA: TGTGCCAGTAGCGACAGGGACAATCAGCCCCAGCATTTT

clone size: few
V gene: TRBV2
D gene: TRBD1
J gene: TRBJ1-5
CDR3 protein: CASDLGDRVNQPQHF
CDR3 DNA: TGTGCCAGTGACCTGGGGGACAGGGTCAATCAGCCCCAGCATTTT

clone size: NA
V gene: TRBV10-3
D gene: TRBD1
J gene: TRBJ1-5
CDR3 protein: CATSTGDSNQPLLF
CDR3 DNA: TGTGCCACCTCGACAGGGGATAGCAATCAGCCCCTGCTTTTT

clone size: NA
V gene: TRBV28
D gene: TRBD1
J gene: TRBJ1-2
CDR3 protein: CASSLTGASDYGYTF
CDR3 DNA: TGTGCCAGCAGTTTGACAGGGGCTTCCGATTATGGCTACACCTTC

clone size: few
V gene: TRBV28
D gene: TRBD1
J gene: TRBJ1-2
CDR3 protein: CASSLRQGYGYTF
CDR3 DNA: TGTGCCAGCAGTTTACGACAGGGGTATGGCTACACCTTC

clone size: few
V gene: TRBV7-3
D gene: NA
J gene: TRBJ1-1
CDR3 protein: CASSLSRVDTEAFF
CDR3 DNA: TGTGCCAGCAGCTTAAGTCGGGTGGACACTGAAGCTTTCTTT

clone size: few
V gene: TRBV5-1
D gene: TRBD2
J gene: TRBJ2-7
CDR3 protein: CASRGGGGSGYEQYF
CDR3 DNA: TGCGCCAGCCGAGGTGGGGGGGGGAGTGGGTACGAGCAGTACTTC

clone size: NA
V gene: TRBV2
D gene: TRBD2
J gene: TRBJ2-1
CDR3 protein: CASSALGTIYNEQFF
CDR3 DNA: TGTGCCAGCAGCGCCCTCGGGACTATCTACAATGAGCAGTTCTTC

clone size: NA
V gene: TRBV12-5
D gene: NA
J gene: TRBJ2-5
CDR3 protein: CASASTDFYETQYF
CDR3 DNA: TGTGCTAGTGCCTCCACTGACTTCTACGAGACCCAGTACTTC

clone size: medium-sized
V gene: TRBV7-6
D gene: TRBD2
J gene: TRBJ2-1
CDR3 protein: CASSPQAGTSNNEQFF
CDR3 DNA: TGTGCCAGCAGCCCCCAAGCCGGGACTAGTAACAATGAGCAGTTCTTC

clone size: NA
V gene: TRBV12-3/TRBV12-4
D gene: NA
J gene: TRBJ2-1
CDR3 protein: CASSNQLAREQFF
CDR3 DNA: TGTGCCAGCAGCAACCAGCTAGCCCGCGAGCAGTTCTTC

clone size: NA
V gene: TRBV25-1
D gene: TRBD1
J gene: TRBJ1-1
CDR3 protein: CASSYPGGMNTEAFF
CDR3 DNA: TGTGCCAGCAGCTACCCAGGGGGGATGAACACTGAAGCTTTCTTT

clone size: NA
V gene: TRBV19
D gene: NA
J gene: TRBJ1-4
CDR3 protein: CASSIFSGGRGEKLFF
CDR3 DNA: TGTGCCAGTAGTATTTTTTCCGGCGGGAGGGGTGAAAAACTGTTTTTT

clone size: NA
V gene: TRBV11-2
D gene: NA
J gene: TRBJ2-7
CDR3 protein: CASSLYSQGTNEQYF
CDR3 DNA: TGTGCCAGCAGCTTATATAGCCAGGGGACCAACGAGCAGTACTTC

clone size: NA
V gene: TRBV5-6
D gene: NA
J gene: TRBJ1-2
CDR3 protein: CASSLSNYGYTF
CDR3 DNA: TGTGCCAGCAGCTTGTCGAACTATGGCTACACCTTC

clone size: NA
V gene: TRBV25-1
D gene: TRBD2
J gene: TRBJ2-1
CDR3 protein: CASNLAGGPNEQFF
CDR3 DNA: TGTGCCAGTAACTTAGCGGGAGGACCCAATGAGCAGTTCTTC

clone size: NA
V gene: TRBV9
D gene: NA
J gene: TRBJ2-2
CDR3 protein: CASSVGAEPTGELFF
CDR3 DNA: TGTGCCAGCAGCGTAGGAGCGGAGCCTACCGGGGAGCTGTTTTTT

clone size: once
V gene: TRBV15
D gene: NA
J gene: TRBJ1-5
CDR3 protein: CATSNPYGAQHF
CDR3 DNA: TGTGCCACCAGCAACCCCTACGGAGCCCAGCATTTT

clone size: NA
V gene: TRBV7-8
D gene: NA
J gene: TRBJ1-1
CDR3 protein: CASSLASGQYTEAFF
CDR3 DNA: TGTGCCAGCAGCTTAGCGTCGGGACAATACACTGAAGCTTTCTTT

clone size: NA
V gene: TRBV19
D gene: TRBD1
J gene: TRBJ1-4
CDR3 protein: CASSDRAYDGKLFF
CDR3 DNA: TGTGCCAGTAGTGACAGGGCCTATGATGGAAAACTGTTTTTT

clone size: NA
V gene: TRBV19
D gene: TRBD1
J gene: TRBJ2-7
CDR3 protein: CASRRQGAHEQYF
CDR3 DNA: TGTGCCAGTCGGCGACAGGGGGCCCACGAGCAGTACTTC

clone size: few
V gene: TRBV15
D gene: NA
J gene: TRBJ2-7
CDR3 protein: CATSRLGPYEQYF
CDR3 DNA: TGTGCCACCAGCAGATTGGGGCCCTACGAGCAGTACTTC

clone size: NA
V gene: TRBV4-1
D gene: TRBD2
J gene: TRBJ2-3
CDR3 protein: CASSQAGALAGTTDTQYF
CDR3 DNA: TGCGCCAGCAGCCAAGCAGGGGCCCTAGCGGGAACCACAGATACGCAGTATTTT

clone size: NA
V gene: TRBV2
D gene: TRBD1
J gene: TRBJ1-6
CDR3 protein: CASSHPRDSPSDSPLHF
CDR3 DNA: TGTGCCAGCAGCCACCCGCGGGACAGCCCGAGTGACTCACCCCTCCACTTT

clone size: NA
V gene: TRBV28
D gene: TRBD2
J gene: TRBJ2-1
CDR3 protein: CASSNLAGLSEQFF
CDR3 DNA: TGTGCCAGCAGTAACCTAGCGGGATTGTCTGAGCAGTTCTTC

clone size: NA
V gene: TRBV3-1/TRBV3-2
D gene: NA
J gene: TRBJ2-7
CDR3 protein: CASSQGGEQYF
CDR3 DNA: TGTGCCAGCAGCCAGGGGGGCGAGCAGTACTTC

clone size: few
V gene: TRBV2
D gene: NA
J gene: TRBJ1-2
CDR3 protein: CASSEDAVRYGYTF
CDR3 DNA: TGTGCCAGCAGTGAAGATGCCGTGCGCTATGGCTACACCTTC

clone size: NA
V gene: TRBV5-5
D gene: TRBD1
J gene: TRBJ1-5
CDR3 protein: CASSPFQGQGSGQPQHF
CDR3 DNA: TGTGCCAGCAGCCCCTTTCAGGGACAGGGATCCGGGCAGCCCCAGCATTTT

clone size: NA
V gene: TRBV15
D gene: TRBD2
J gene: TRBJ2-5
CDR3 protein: CATSRQPGLVGETQYF
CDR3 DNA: TGTGCCACCAGCAGACAACCGGGACTAGTGGGGGAGACCCAGTACTTC

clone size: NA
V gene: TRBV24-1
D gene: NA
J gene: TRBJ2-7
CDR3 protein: CATSEQGYEQYF
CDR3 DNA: TGTGCCACCAGTGAACAGGGCTACGAGCAGTACTTC

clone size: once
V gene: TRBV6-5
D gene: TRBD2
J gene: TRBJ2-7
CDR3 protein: CASSRTSGSYEQYF
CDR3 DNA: TGTGCCAGCAGTAGGACTAGCGGATCCTACGAGCAGTACTTC

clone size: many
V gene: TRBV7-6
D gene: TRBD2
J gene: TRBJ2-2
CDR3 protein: CASSKNPPASGISSRELFF
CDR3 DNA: TGTGCCAGCAGCAAAAATCCCCCCGCTAGCGGGATATCTAGCAGGGAGCTGTTTTTT

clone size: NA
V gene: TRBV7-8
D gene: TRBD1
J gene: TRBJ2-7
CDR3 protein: CASSLQGVSYEQYF
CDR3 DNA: TGTGCCAGCAGCTTGCAGGGGGTCTCCTACGAGCAGTACTTC

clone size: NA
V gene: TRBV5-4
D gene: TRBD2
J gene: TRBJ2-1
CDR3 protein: CASIPSGSDVGNEQFF
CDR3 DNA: TGTGCCAGCATCCCGAGCGGGAGCGACGTAGGCAATGAGCAGTTCTTC

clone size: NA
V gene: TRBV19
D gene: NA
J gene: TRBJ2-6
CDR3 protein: CASSMTGWGANVLTF
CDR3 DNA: TGTGCCAGTAGTATGACAGGATGGGGGGCCAACGTCCTGACTTTC

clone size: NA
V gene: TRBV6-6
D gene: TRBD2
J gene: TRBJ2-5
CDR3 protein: CASSSGTRVRETQYF
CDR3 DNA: TGTGCCAGCAGTTCCGGGACTAGGGTGCGAGAGACCCAGTACTTC

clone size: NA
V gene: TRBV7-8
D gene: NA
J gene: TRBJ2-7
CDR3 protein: CASSLGGESVDPAPRYEQYF
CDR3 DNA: TGTGCCAGCAGCTTAGGGGGAGAATCCGTGGATCCGGCCCCCCGGTACGAGCAGTACTTC

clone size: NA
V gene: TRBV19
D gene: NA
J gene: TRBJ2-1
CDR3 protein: CASSIASREQFF
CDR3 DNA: TGTGCCAGTAGTATTGCAAGCAGGGAGCAGTTCTTC

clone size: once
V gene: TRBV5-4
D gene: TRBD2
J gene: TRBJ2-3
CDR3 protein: CASSLPSGLRTDTQYF
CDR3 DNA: TGTGCCAGCAGCTTGCCTAGCGGGCTGCGCACAGATACGCAGTATTTT

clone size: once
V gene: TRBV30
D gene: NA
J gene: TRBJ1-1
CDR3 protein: CAFRVLSTEAFF
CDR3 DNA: TGTGCCTTCAGGGTGTTGAGCACTGAAGCTTTCTTT

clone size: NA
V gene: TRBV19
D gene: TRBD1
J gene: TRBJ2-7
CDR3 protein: CASKYSGQENEQYF
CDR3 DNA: TGTGCCAGTAAATACTCGGGACAGGAAAACGAGCAGTACTTC

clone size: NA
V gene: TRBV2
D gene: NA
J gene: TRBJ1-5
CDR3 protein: CASSEEYQPQHF
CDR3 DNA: TGTGCCAGCAGTGAGGAGTATCAGCCCCAGCATTTT

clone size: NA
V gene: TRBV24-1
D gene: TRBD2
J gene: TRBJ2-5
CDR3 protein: CATSVGRGGHYRETQYF
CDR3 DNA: TGTGCCACCAGCGTAGGCCGGGGAGGGCATTATAGAGAGACCCAGTACTTC

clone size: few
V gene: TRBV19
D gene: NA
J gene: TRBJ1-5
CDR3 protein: CASSIRGGQPQHF
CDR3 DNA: TGTGCCAGTAGTATAAGGGGGGGCCAGCCCCAGCATTTT

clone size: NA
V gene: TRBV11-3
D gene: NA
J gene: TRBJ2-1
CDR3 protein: CASSSGAYNEQFF
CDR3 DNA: TGTGCCAGCAGCTCTGGAGCCTACAATGAGCAGTTCTTC

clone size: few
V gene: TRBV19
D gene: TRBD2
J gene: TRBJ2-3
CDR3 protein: CASNPLAGGPRDTQYF
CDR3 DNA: TGTGCCAGTAATCCACTAGCGGGAGGGCCGAGAGATACGCAGTATTTT

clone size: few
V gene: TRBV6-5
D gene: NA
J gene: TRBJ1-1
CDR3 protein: CASSWGTQGNTEAFF
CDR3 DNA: TGTGCCAGCAGTTGGGGTACGCAGGGTAACACTGAAGCTTTCTTT

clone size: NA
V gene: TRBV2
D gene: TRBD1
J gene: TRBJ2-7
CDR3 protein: CAIDSDRDPYEQYF
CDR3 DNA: TGTGCCATCGACTCGGACAGGGACCCTTACGAGCAGTACTTC

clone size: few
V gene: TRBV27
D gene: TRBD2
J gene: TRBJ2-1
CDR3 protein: CASSLNGLLAGGNEQFF
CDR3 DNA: TGTGCCAGCAGTCTTAACGGGCTCCTAGCGGGAGGCAATGAGCAGTTCTTC

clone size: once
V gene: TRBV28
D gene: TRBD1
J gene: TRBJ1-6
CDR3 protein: CASRGQGDSPLHF
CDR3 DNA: TGTGCCAGCAGGGGCCAGGGGGATTCACCCCTCCACTTT

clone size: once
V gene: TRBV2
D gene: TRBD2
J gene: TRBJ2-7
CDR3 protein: CASIRPAGGGNEQYF
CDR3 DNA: TGTGCCAGCATACGACCAGCGGGAGGGGGGAACGAGCAGTACTTC

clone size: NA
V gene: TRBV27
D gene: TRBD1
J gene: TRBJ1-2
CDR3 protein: CASRAPGQGNGYTF
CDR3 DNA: TGTGCCAGCAGGGCTCCGGGACAGGGCAATGGCTACACCTTC

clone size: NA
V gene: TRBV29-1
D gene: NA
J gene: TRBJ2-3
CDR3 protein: CSVEDGRRGGDTQYF
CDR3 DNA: TGCAGCGTTGAAGATGGCCGGAGGGGAGGAGATACGCAGTATTTT

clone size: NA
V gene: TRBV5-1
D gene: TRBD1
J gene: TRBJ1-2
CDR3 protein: CASSRGTGTPNYGYTF
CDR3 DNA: TGCGCCAGCAGCCGGGGGACAGGGACCCCTAACTATGGCTACACCTTC

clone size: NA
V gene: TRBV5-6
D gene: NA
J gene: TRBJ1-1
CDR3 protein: CASSLWGGTEAFF
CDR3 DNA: TGTGCCAGCAGCTTGTGGGGGGGTACTGAAGCTTTCTTT

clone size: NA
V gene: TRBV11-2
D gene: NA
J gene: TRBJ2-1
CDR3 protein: CASSFLGGEQFF
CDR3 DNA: TGTGCCAGCAGCTTCTTAGGAGGTGAGCAGTTCTTC

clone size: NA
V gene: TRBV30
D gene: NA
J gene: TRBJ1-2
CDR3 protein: CAWSVQRGNYGYTF
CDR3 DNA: TGTGCCTGGAGTGTACAACGGGGTAACTATGGCTACACCTTC